The rows below give T cell receptor beta chains drawn from one sample of a study of cytomegalovirus exposure and HLA in healthy donors. TCRdb's table, derived via immunoSEQ multiplex PCR, lists solely in-frame clones and lacks some. The sample lists 160,000 or so clones, roughly 80% occurring once. The sequenced sample consisted of PBMCs. The receptors here all came from a man aged 55 to 70 in good health and CMV-seronegative. CDR3s include the opening cysteine and the closing phenylalanine or tryptophan. D genes are given only for firm matches. Not every row has a clone size; where given, it reads once, few, many or a size class.

TRBD1 | TRBJ2-1 | . | TRBV19 | CASSSLGTGGNEQFF | TGTGCCAGTAGCTCCCTCGGGACAGGGGGGAATGAGCAGTTCTTC
. | TRBJ2-7 | few | TRBV5-8 | CASSFHRVGRYEQYF | TGTGCCAGCAGCTTTCACAGGGTAGGAAGGTACGAGCAGTACTTC
. | TRBJ1-5 | . | TRBV30 | CAWSPPTRNLNQPQNF | TGTGCCTGGAGTCCCCCGACAAGAAACCTAAATCAGCCCCAGAATTTT
. | TRBJ1-1 | . | TRBV15 | CATSRDRSVGFIHTEAFF | TGTGCCACCAGCAGAGATCGCAGTGTTGGTTTTATTCACACTGAAGCTTTCTTT
TRBD1 | TRBJ1-4 | . | TRBV25-1 | CASSDPRTGGEANEKLFF | TGTGCCAGCAGTGATCCCCGGACAGGGGGCGAAGCTAATGAAAAACTGTTTTTT
. | TRBJ2-5 | . | TRBV5-4 | CASSKSGTLGQETQYF | TGTGCCAGCAGCAAATCCGGGACTCTCGGTCAAGAGACCCAGTACTTC
TRBD1 | TRBJ1-3 | . | TRBV5-1 | CASSFNRGAGNTIYF | TGCGCCAGCAGCTTCAACAGGGGAGCTGGAAACACCATATATTTT
TRBD1 | TRBJ1-1 | . | TRBV13 | CASSLEVGDRLNTEAFF | TGTGCCAGCAGCTTAGAGGTAGGGGACAGGCTTAACACTGAAGCTTTCTTT
TRBD1 | TRBJ2-2 | . | TRBV18 | CASSPGQANTGELFF | TGTGCCAGCTCACCGGGACAGGCGAACACCGGGGAGCTGTTTTTT
. | TRBJ2-5 | . | TRBV28 | CASSLLGWREQYF | TGTGCCAGCAGTTTACTGGGTTGGAGGGAGCAGTACTTC
TRBD1 | TRBJ1-3 | . | TRBV5-1 | CASSLTGQGAGNTIYF | TGCGCCAGCAGCTTGACGGGGCAGGGGGCTGGAAACACCATATATTTT
TRBD1 | TRBJ2-1 | . | TRBV11-2 | CASSEPWAPRGLDNEQFF | TGTGCCAGCAGCGAGCCCTGGGCCCCCAGGGGGCTAGACAATGAGCAGTTCTTC
. | TRBJ2-1 | . | TRBV20-1 | CSASPLNEQFF | TGCAGTGCTAGCCCCCTCAATGAGCAGTTCTTC
. | TRBJ2-5 | . | TRBV30 | CAWRGGLHAQTQYF | TGTGCCTGGAGGGGGGGACTTCACGCCCAGACCCAGTACTTC
TRBD1 | TRBJ1-6 | . | TRBV27 | CASRLGQDNSPLHF | TGTGCCAGCAGACTTGGACAGGATAATTCACCCCTCCACTTT
TRBD1 | TRBJ2-7 | few | TRBV19 | CASSMAPGQGASSYEQYF | TGTGCCAGTAGTATGGCCCCGGGACAGGGGGCCAGCTCCTACGAGCAGTACTTC
. | TRBJ2-2 | . | TRBV6-1 | CASKRDSNTGELFF | TGTGCCAGCAAGAGGGACTCGAACACCGGGGAGCTGTTTTTT
TRBD1 | TRBJ2-7 | . | TRBV27 | CASSLVSPGQGAPYEQYF | TGTGCCAGCAGTTTAGTATCACCTGGACAGGGGGCCCCCTACGAGCAGTACTTC
TRBD1 | TRBJ2-7 | . | TRBV6-6 | CASSYGQGAIEQYF | TGTGCCAGCAGTTACGGACAGGGGGCCATCGAGCAGTACTTC
. | TRBJ1-3 | . | TRBV6-5 | CASSWPSGTSGNTIYF | TGTGCCAGCAGTTGGCCTTCCGGGACTTCAGGAAACACCATATATTTT
TRBD1 | TRBJ2-7 | . | TRBV5-6 | CASSLYTGTGTEQYF | TGTGCCAGCAGCTTGTACACGGGGACAGGGACCGAGCAGTACTTC
TRBD1 | TRBJ2-7 | . | TRBV10-3 | CAISDDRGEQYF | TGTGCCATCAGCGACGACAGGGGCGAGCAGTACTTC
. | TRBJ2-7 | . | TRBV5-6 | CASSLGRGREQYF | TGTGCCAGCAGCTTGGGTAGGGGTCGCGAGCAGTACTTC
. | TRBJ2-1 | . | TRBV11-2 | CASRSLPGEQFF | TGTGCCAGCAGATCTCTACCAGGGGAGCAGTTCTTC
. | TRBJ1-2 | . | TRBV19 | CASSRDLNYGYTF | TGTGCCAGTAGTCGGGATTTAAACTATGGCTACACCTTC
. | TRBJ2-7 | . | TRBV10-3 | CAISEVAPTYEQYF | TGTGCCATCAGTGAGGTAGCCCCCACCTACGAGCAGTACTTC
. | TRBJ2-1 | . | TRBV15 | CATSGREGNEQFF | TGTGCCACCAGCGGCAGGGAAGGCAATGAGCAGTTCTTC
TRBD1 | TRBJ2-1 | . | TRBV30 | CAWSRGTVYNEQFF | TGTGCCTGGAGTAGGGGGACAGTCTACAATGAGCAGTTCTTC
. | TRBJ2-2 | . | TRBV14 | CASSQVTFTGELFF | TGTGCCAGCAGCCAAGTAACTTTCACCGGGGAGCTGTTTTTT
TRBD2 | TRBJ2-1 | . | TRBV7-3 | CASSLNRAGGPLDEQFF | TGTGCCAGCAGCCTCAACCGAGCGGGAGGGCCTTTGGATGAGCAGTTCTTC
TRBD2 | TRBJ2-7 | . | TRBV5-1 | CASSWSGEFSYEQYF | TGCGCCAGCAGCTGGAGCGGGGAATTTTCCTACGAGCAGTACTTC
. | TRBJ1-1 | once | TRBV7-9 | CANREGWVTEAFF | TGTGCCAATAGGGAGGGGTGGGTCACTGAAGCTTTCTTT
TRBD2 | TRBJ2-1 | . | TRBV6-1 | CASSEASGSYNEQFF | TGTGCCAGCAGTGAAGCTAGCGGGAGTTACAATGAGCAGTTCTTC
TRBD1 | TRBJ2-1 | . | TRBV19 | CASSILSQGAFNEQFF | TGTGCCAGTAGTATACTATCACAGGGGGCTTTTAATGAGCAGTTCTTC
TRBD2 | TRBJ2-7 | . | TRBV7-2 | CASSLAPRRTSGSAYEQYF | TGTGCCAGCAGCTTAGCGCCGCGTCGTACTAGCGGGAGTGCCTACGAGCAGTACTTC
TRBD1 | TRBJ1-1 | . | TRBV7-3 | CASRATQGASEAFF | TGTGCCAGCAGGGCTACACAGGGGGCCTCTGAAGCTTTCTTT
TRBD1 | TRBJ2-6 | . | TRBV7-9 | CASSRPGTAGANVLTF | TGTGCCAGCAGCCGGCCAGGGACAGCTGGGGCCAACGTCCTGACTTTC
TRBD1 | TRBJ1-4 | . | TRBV19 | CASKAQGGISNEKLFF | TGTGCCAGTAAAGCGCAGGGGGGAATCAGTAATGAAAAACTGTTTTTT
TRBD1 | TRBJ2-1 | . | TRBV5-1 | CASSALQGSNEQFF | TGCGCCAGCAGCGCTTTACAGGGGTCCAATGAGCAGTTCTTC
TRBD1 | TRBJ1-2 | . | TRBV9 | CASSVGTGGLYGYTF | TGTGCCAGCAGCGTAGGGACAGGGGGTCTCTATGGCTACACCTTC
TRBD1 | TRBJ2-2 | . | TRBV6-5 | CASSHRQGNTGELFF | TGTGCCAGCAGTCATAGACAGGGGAACACCGGGGAGCTGTTTTTT
. | TRBJ2-3 | . | TRBV19 | CASSQRRLSTDTQYF | TGTGCCAGTAGTCAAAGGAGACTTAGCACAGATACGCAGTATTTT
TRBD1 | TRBJ1-2 | few | TRBV6-1 | CASSPTGGYGYTF | TGTGCCAGCAGTCCGACAGGGGGCTATGGCTACACCTTC
TRBD1 | TRBJ2-1 | once | TRBV2 | CASTLLLRDRDQDEQFF | TGTGCCAGCACCCTCCTACTCCGGGACAGGGACCAAGATGAGCAGTTCTTC
. | TRBJ1-1 | few | TRBV5-6 | CASSLGVEAFF | TGTGCCAGCAGCTTAGGGGTTGAAGCTTTCTTT
. | TRBJ2-3 | . | TRBV5-1 | CASSLEGTSTDTQYF | TGCGCCAGCAGCTTGGAAGGGACTAGCACAGATACGCAGTATTTT
TRBD2 | TRBJ2-5 | . | TRBV15 | CATSDRLAGVRETQYF | TGTGCCACCAGCGACCGACTAGCGGGAGTACGGGAGACCCAGTACTTC
. | TRBJ1-4 | . | TRBV14 | CASSRSRGTEKLFF | TGTGCCAGCAGCCGTTCGAGGGGGACTGAAAAACTGTTTTTT
TRBD1 | TRBJ2-2 | once | TRBV2 | CASRSRDSNTGELFF | TGTGCCAGCAGGAGTCGGGACAGTAACACCGGGGAGCTGTTTTTT